Presented here are 24 T cell receptor beta chains from one specimen sequenced in a study of shared clonotypes between healthy human individuals. Repertoires were generated with immunoSEQ multiplex PCR, while TCRdb's copy carries only in-frame clones and drops some. Of over a million clones detected, roughly 95% appear once; the ten largest clones hold 1.2%. Sequenced material: naive CD4+ T cells sorted from blood. Subset: CD45RA+ positively selected. All receptors come from a man aged 30-40 years in good health.

V gene TRBV11-2 combines with J gene TRBJ2-2; 12 nucleotides match TRBD1. Germline V CDR1 and CDR2: SGHAT, FQNNGV. Germline trimming cut 4 bases from V and 7 bases from J; bases unmatched to any gene: 10. This CDR3 region has 17 residues. CDR3 sequence reads: CASSSLRDRGQVGELFF. Written as DNA, the CDR3 is TGTGCCAGCAGCTCGCTCCGGGACAGGGGGCAAGTCGGGGAGCTGTTTTTT.

In this sample, this clone turned up once. The V and J genes are TRBV6-1 and TRBJ1-5; D is unclear. Per germline, CDR1 MNHNS and CDR2 SASEGT. The CDR3 runs 15 residues. The V end lost 1 base, the J end lost 1 base, and 8 bases lay between the germline ends. Written as DNA, the CDR3 is TGTGCCAGCAGTGAAGAGACCGGAAGCAATCAGCCCCAGCATTTT. Translating it yields CASSEETGSNQPQHF.

This clone was observed a single time. V is TRBV7-2 and J is TRBJ1-2, with D perhaps matching TRBD1 (6 bases). The CDR3 contains 16 residues. The V gene lost 1 base and the J gene lost 8 bases, with 20 bases spanning the gap. CDR1 SGHTA and CDR2 FQGNSA come from the germline V gene. The CDR3 region has the DNA TGTGCCAGCAGCTTAGGCAGGGGAGGGTCGGTATGGGGCTACACCTTC. As protein: CASSLGRGGSVWGYTF.

This sequence joins TRBV27 and TRBJ1-5; 9 bases agree with TRBD1. The CDR3 runs 13 residues. With 6 bases clipped from V and 5 bases from J, the junction kept 2 bases outside the gene matches. Germline V gene lookup returns CDR1 MNHEY and CDR2 SMNVEV (reference sequence). CDR3 bases: TGTGCCAGCAGACAGGGGGCAGATCAGCCCCAGCATTTT. Protein product: CASRQGADQPQHF.

The chain employs TRBV13 and TRBJ1-1; 8 bases align to TRBD1. The CDR3 has 16 residues. Trimming removed 0 bases from V and 6 bases from J; junction bases left unmatched: 9. Germline CDR1 and CDR2: PRHDT and FYEKMQ (reference sequence). The CDR3 reads CASSLGGTGRGPEAFF. DNA of the CDR3: TGTGCCAGCAGCTTAGGAGGGACAGGTCGGGGGCCTGAAGCTTTCTTT.

The rearrangement joins TRBV15 to TRBJ2-7, with TRBD1 matching 9 bases. With 1 base clipped from V and 2 bases from J, the junction kept 3 bases outside the gene matches. The CDR3 runs to 15 residues. CDR1 and CDR2 from the germline V gene are LNHNV and YYDKDF (reference sequence). As DNA, the CDR3 is TGTGCCACCAGCAGAGCCGGGACAGGGACCTACGAGCAGTACTTC. This translates into CATSRAGTGTYEQYF.

The chain is built from TRBV28 and TRBJ2-7; D may be TRBD2 (6 bases). Trimming left V 5 bases short and J 2 bases short, with 19 bases between. Per germline, CDR1 MDHEN and CDR2 SYDVKM. CDR3 length equals 16 residues. CDR3 region: CASSPGGTATPYEQYF. DNA for the CDR3: TGTGCCAGCAGTCCAGGAGGGACTGCCACCCCCTACGAGCAGTACTTC.

The chain combines TRBV19 with TRBJ1-2; weak D call: TRBD1 (6 bases). The germline CDR1 and CDR2 sequences are LNHDA and SQIVND (reference sequence). The CDR3 runs to 13 residues. V lost 6 bases and J 4 bases, leaving 12 bases between the germline ends. The CDR3 spells CASRIQGSYGYTF. DNA of the CDR3: TGTGCCAGTAGGATACAGGGTAGCTATGGCTACACCTTC.

The J gene is TRBJ1-5, the V gene TRBV28; D is unresolved. The germline V and J ends were trimmed by 6 bases and 2 bases, with 11 bases remaining between them. Germline values: CDR1 MDHEN, CDR2 SYDVKM. The CDR3 length is 14 residues. Here the CDR3 DNA reads TGTGCCAGCAGACCTCATAGGGGCAATCAGCCCCAGCATTTT. This sequence encodes CASRPHRGNQPQHF.

J is TRBJ2-7 and V is TRBV27; 7 bases align to TRBD2. Germline V gene sequence: CDR1 MNHEY, CDR2 SMNVEV (reference sequence). With 8 bases clipped from V and 2 bases from J, the junction kept 12 bases outside the gene matches. The CDR3 runs 15 residues. The CDR3 protein is CASRPRREQTYEQYF. The CDR3 DNA is TGTGCCAGCCGCCCCCGGCGGGAGCAGACCTACGAGCAGTACTTC.

The chain is built from TRBV5-8 and TRBJ2-7; no clear D. This CDR3 is 15 amino acids long. Germline V gene lookup returns CDR1 SGHTS and CDR2 YDEGEE. Trimming took off 4 bases at V and 0 bases at J, with 14 bases between the two ends. CDR3 in DNA: TGTGCCAGCAGCCTAGGACGGTTGAGCTCCTACGAGCAGTACTTC. This translates into CASSLGRLSSYEQYF.

Comments on this clone: One end of the junction varies from germline; a read error may be responsible. The J gene is TRBJ2-7, the V gene TRBV6-5, with D maybe TRBD1 (5 bases). The length of the CDR3 is 15 residues. The germline CDR1 and CDR2 sequences are MNHEY and SVGAGI. The chain's CDR3 is CTSRMQGSTSYEQYF. In DNA form, the CDR3 reads TGTACCAGCAGGATGCAGGGCTCTACCTCCTACGAGCAGTACTTC.

The rearrangement joins TRBV30 to TRBJ2-6; TRBD1 might be the D (6 bases). This CDR3 has 17 residues. Per the germline V gene, CDR1 is GTSNPN and CDR2 is SVGIG (reference sequence). V shed 0 bases and J shed 0 bases, with 12 bases lying between them. CDR3 nucleotide sequence: TGTGCCTGGAGTGTACATGGGGGCGGCTCTGGGGCCAACGTCCTGACTTTC. Translated: CAWSVHGGGSGANVLTF.

This CDR3 reads CASRGRANYGYTF. CDR3 DNA: TGTGCCAGTAGGGGCAGGGCTAACTATGGCTACACCTTC. The V and J genes are TRBV19 and TRBJ1-2, with D possibly TRBD1 on 5 matching bases. The germline V and J ends were trimmed by 6 bases and 0 bases, with 8 bases remaining between them. CDR1 and CDR2 from the germline V gene are LNHDA and SQIVND (reference sequence). The CDR3 consists of 13 residues.

This chain links TRBV6-6 with TRBJ1-5; D remains ambiguous. The CDR3 has 14 amino acids. CDR1 is MNHNY and CDR2 is SVGAGI in the germline V gene (reference sequence). Trimming removed 2 bases at V and 4 bases at J, with 9 bases between. This CDR3 reads CASSYGHLNQPQHF. The CDR3 coding sequence is TGTGCCAGCAGTTACGGGCATCTTAATCAGCCCCAGCATTTT.

The chain couples TRBV18 to TRBJ1-5; possibly TRBD1 for D (5 bases). The V end was cut by 0 bases, the J end by 2 bases, with 11 bases between. The CDR3 extends over 16 amino acids. CDR1 is KGHSH, CDR2 LQKENI, per germline. Written as DNA, the CDR3 is TGTGCCAGCTCACCACCGGGGGGAGGGGGCAATCAGCCCCAGCATTTT. Protein product: CASSPPGGGGNQPQHF.

V gene TRBV5-4 combines with J gene TRBJ2-5, with 10 bases lining up with TRBD2. V shed 1 base and J 4 bases; nucleotides not matched to a gene: 4. Germline assignment: CDR1 SGHNT and CDR2 YYREEE (reference sequence). This CDR3 contains 15 residues. This CDR3 is CASSLWLAGAETQYF. The CDR3, as DNA: TGTGCCAGCAGCTTGTGGCTAGCGGGAGCAGAGACCCAGTACTTC.

J is TRBJ1-5 and V is TRBV28; weak D call: TRBD1 (6 bases). Germline V CDR1 and CDR2: MDHEN, SYDVKM. The length of the CDR3 is 13 residues. Trimming cost V 4 bases and J 6 bases, with 10 bases left between them. CDR3 in DNA: TGTGCCAGCAGTTCTACAGGGCTTCAGCCCCAGCATTTT. Its translation: CASSSTGLQPQHF.

The chain has TRBV2 and TRBJ1-3; D gene unclear. CDR1 is SNHLY, CDR2 FYNNEI, per germline. Trimming shortened V by 3 bases and J by 4 bases, and 13 bases separated the two germline ends. The length of the CDR3 is 15 residues. CDR3 sequence reads: CASSDSPGGGNTIYF. In nucleotides, the CDR3 is TGTGCCAGCAGTGACAGCCCCGGTGGAGGAAACACCATATATTTT.

This chain connects TRBV4-1 to TRBJ2-7; TRBD1 might be the D (5 bases). CDR3 length: 14 residues. Trimming removed 4 bases at V and 2 bases at J, with 12 bases between. Germline CDR1 and CDR2: MGHRA and YSYEKL. CDR3 bases: TGCGCCAGCAGCCGACAGAGCGAAACCTACGAGCAGTACTTC. Translation: CASSRQSETYEQYF.

The chain carries TRBV7-3 and TRBJ2-7; either TRBD1 or TRBD2 may supply D (5 bases each). The length of the CDR3 is 15 residues. Germline-derived CDR1 and CDR2 are SGHTA and FQGTGA. Trimming stripped 5 bases from V and 3 bases from J, with 17 bases between. CDR3 in amino acids: CASSPTGGHLYEQYF. The CDR3 DNA sequence: TGTGCCAGCAGCCCCACCGGAGGACACCTCTACGAGCAGTACTTC.

This chain connects TRBV7-9 to TRBJ1-3; 8 bases match TRBD1. CDR1 is SEHNR and CDR2 is FQNEAQ in the germline V gene (reference sequence). With V trimmed by 5 bases and J by 3 bases, 18 bases remained unmatched. The CDR3 sequence is 19 residues long. CDR3 sequence reads: CASSRSGTGLSLGGNTIYF. In nucleotides, the CDR3 is TGTGCCAGCAGCAGGTCCGGGACAGGCCTTTCTTTAGGTGGAAACACCATATATTTT.

This clone was detected only once. V usage is TRBV15 and J usage is TRBJ2-7; 7 bases match TRBD1. The CDR3 has 15 amino acids. Trimming took 0 bases from V and 6 from J; bases not matched to a gene: 8. Germline CDR1 reads LNHNV; CDR2 reads YYDKDF (reference sequence). This chain's CDR3 is CATSRDKKGASEQYF. In DNA, the CDR3 is TGTGCCACCAGCAGAGATAAAAAGGGGGCGAGCGAGCAGTACTTC.

The rearrangement joins TRBV19 to TRBJ1-4; D might be TRBD1 (5 bases). The CDR3 covers 15 residues. Germline CDR1 and CDR2: LNHDA and SQIVND (reference sequence). The ends were cut back, 4 bases at V and 8 bases at J, with 17 bases in the middle. CDR3 residues: CASSRLGGDGEKLFF. In nucleotides, the CDR3 is TGTGCCAGTAGTAGACTCGGCGGGGACGGAGAAAAACTGTTTTTT.